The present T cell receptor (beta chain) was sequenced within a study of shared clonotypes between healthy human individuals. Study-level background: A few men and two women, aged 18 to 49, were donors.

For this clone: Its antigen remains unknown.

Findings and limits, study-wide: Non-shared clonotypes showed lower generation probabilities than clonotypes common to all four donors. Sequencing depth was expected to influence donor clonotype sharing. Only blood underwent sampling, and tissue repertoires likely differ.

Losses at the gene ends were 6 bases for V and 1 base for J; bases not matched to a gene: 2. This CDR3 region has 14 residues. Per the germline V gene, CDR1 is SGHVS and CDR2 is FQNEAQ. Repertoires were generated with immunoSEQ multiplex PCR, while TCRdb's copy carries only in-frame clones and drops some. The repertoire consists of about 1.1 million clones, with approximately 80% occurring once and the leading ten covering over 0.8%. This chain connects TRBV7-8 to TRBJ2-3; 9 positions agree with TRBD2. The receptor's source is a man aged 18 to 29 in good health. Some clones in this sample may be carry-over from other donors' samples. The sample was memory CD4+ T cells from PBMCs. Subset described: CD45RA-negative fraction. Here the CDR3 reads CASRRTSGTDTQYF. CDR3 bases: TGTGCCAGCAGAAGGACTAGCGGCACAGATACGCAGTATTTT. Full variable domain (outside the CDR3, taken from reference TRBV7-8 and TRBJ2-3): GAGVSQSPRYKVAKRGQDVALRCDPISGHVSLFWYQQALGQGPEFLTYFQNEAQLDKSGLPSDRFFAERPEGSVSTLKIQRTQQEDSAVYLCASRRTSGTDTQYFGPGTRLTVL.